This T cell receptor beta chain was recorded in a study of control samples from healthy donors and cancer patients (dated by TCRdb to about 2020). Receptor amplification or capture employed the immunoSEQ multiplex PCR assay. TCRdb carries this immuneACCESS record with in-frame sequences only. Its versions omit some clonotypes, under half of them owing to an unresolved V gene in the studies checked, with the rest unexplained. The sample table shows tens of thousands of clones, and 70% to 90% are seen once. Approximately 48% of the sample is taken by the ten largest. The germline V gene (reference sequence) sets CDR1 to MNHEY and CDR2 to SMNVEV. Trimming leaves V shorter by 4 bases and J shorter by 4 bases, with the junction holding 8 bases beyond the gene matches. The cysteine opens and the phenylalanine closes a CDR3 of 17 amino acids. The read is trimmed to its CDR3 DNA, 51 bases read in frame from base 1.

As concerns this clone: No cognate antigen has been identified for it. No base quality values were provided; no much bigger clone lies one nucleotide off.

The sequenced sample consisted of blood. The sequence was collected from a man aged 55 to 69 in good health. The chain was built from TRBV27 and TRBJ1-4; 11 central nucleotides agree with TRBD1. CDR3 protein: CASSSYGTGGRNEKLFF. The bases are TGTGCCAGCAGTTCCTACGGGACAGGGGGGCGTAATGAAAAACTGTTTTTT.